This T cell receptor (beta chain) was documented in a study of OX40 agonist ivuxolimab in advanced cancers. Some background on the complete study: Ivuxolimab, which targeted the costimulatory receptor OX40 (CD134), was an agonistic, fully human IgG2 monoclonal antibody. Three dose-escalation patients achieved partial responses, one with hepatocellular carcinoma and two with cutaneous melanoma. Intravenous ivuxolimab was administered to patients every 2 weeks at six dose levels: 0.01, 0.1, 0.3, 1.5, 3 and 10 mg/kg. The paper covers the monotherapy dose-escalation part of the phase I ivuxolimab trial, which included N ≈ 50 patients. Patients were allowed to have had prior anti-PD-1, anti-PD-L1 or anti-CTLA-4 therapy, and approximately 40% of the dose-escalation patients had previously received checkpoint inhibitors. Of the approximately 50 dose-escalation patients, hepatocellular carcinoma was present in 19, melanoma in approximately 15, renal cell carcinoma in 9 and head and neck cancer in 9. Peripheral TCRbeta sequencing was intended to test whether TCR sequence diversity was altered and clonal T-cell expansion was caused by ivuxolimab. In the dose-escalation cohort, approximately 83% of patients were male, and the mean age was 60 years with a range of roughly 20 to 79.

About this clone itself: No antigen is known for it. Nothing much larger sits one base from this clone, and base qualities are not available.

For sequencing of the TCRbeta CDR3 region, genomic DNA was extracted from the sorted cells. The immunoSEQ Assay was used for sequencing of TCRbeta CDR3 regions. What TCRdb holds here is the immuneACCESS table cut down to in-frame rearrangements. Part of the clones is not present; checked against another copy, under half of the missing clones reflect an unresolved V gene, and the others are unexplained. The sample records tens of thousands of clones, 85% of which are singletons. Jointly, the top ten make up less than 2.5% of the sample. The trial excluded patients who had a history of autoimmune disease or were on systemic immunosuppression. Peripheral blood for TCR sequencing was collected from all dose cohorts at baseline, on cycle 4 day 1, and on cycle 7 day 1. The samples were taken from a phase I, first-in-human, multicenter, open-label dose-escalation trial of ivuxolimab. Adults with locally advanced or metastatic head and neck squamous cell, hepatocellular, melanoma or renal cell carcinoma were enrolled in the trial. Before TCR sequencing, CD4+ T cells and CD8+ T cells from peripheral blood were sorted into separate populations.

What the study reported, not specific to this receptor: In the 0.1-3.0 mg/kg groups, partial responders were among the patients with the lowest normalized peripheral clonal expansion, particularly in CD8+ T cells. At doses of 0.1 to 3.0 mg/kg, clonal expansion of both CD4+ and CD8+ T cells in blood was seen between baseline and week 6. The antigen specificity of the clonally expanded peripheral T cells was not determined. Low levels of normalized T-cell clonal expansion were also seen in some nonresponding patients. After ivuxolimab, expanded clones were on average more numerous among CD8+ T cells than among CD4+ T cells.

This TCR derives from an adult with an advanced solid tumor such as melanoma, head and neck, liver or kidney cancer. The sample consisted of CD4+ or CD8+ T cells sorted from blood, taken in a trial of the OX40 agonist ivuxolimab.

The DNA reads TGTGCCATCTTAGACATTCGGTCTGGGGCCAACGTCCTGACTTTC. Its protein is CAILDIRSGANVLTF. In this chain, TRBV10-3 is recombined with TRBJ2-6, with no confident D gene call. In the germline V gene, CDR1 corresponds to ENHRY and CDR2 to SYGVKD. Counted from cysteine to phenylalanine, this CDR3 has 15 amino acids. Left in the record is the CDR3 DNA by itself, 45 bases read in frame from the first base. V is cut by 8 bases and J by 1 base, and the space between the germline ends is 12 bases.